Shown below are 20 T cell receptor beta chains from a single sample sequenced in a study of T cell responses to AZD1222 COVID-19 vaccine. Clones were sequenced by immunoSEQ multiplex PCR, and TCRdb holds only the in-frame ones, with some missing. The sample records about 96,000 clones, 89% being singletons. Sample: peripheral blood, taken on day 0 of AZD1222 vaccination. The receptors derive from an adult in good health.

The genes are TRBV6-5 and TRBJ1-2; no firm D call. V lost 2 bases to trimming and J lost 8 bases, with 18 bases between them. Germline CDR1 MNHEY, CDR2 SVGAGI. This CDR3 is built from 15 residues. This CDR3 reads CASSYGVRRAGGYTF. As DNA, the CDR3 is TGTGCCAGCAGTTACGGGGTGAGGAGGGCAGGCGGCTACACCTTC.

V gene TRBV3-1 (or the pseudogene TRBV3-2) combines with J gene TRBJ1-1; D might be TRBD1 (5 bases). Germline CDR1 reads LGHDT; CDR2 reads YNNKEL (reference sequence). This CDR3 is 14 amino acids long. V lost 2 bases, J lost 1 base, and 8 bases lay in between. Here the CDR3 reads CASSQRGTNTEAFF. The CDR3 nucleotides are TGTGCCAGCAGCCAACGCGGGACGAACACTGAAGCTTTCTTT.

V is TRBV12-5 and J is TRBJ1-1, with D tentatively TRBD1 (5 bases). Trimming removed 1 base from V and 7 bases from J, with 10 bases in between. There are 13 residues in the CDR3. From germline, CDR1 is LGHNT and CDR2 FRNRAP. The DNA for the CDR3 is TGTGCTAGTGGTTTGGATGGGGGACTTGAAGCTTTCTTT. Its translation: CASGLDGGLEAFF.

This clone has a single count. V usage is TRBV3-1 (or the pseudogene TRBV3-2) and J usage is TRBJ1-2, with no clear D. The CDR3 runs 11 residues. The V gene lost 4 bases and the J gene lost 7 bases, with 7 bases spanning the gap. Germline CDR1 LGHDT, CDR2 YNNKEL (reference sequence). The CDR3 reads CASSPGRGYTF. The CDR3, as DNA: TGTGCCAGCAGCCCAGGTCGTGGCTACACCTTC.

The chain employs TRBV2 and TRBJ2-5; the match to TRBD1 covers 10 bases. The germline gives CDR1 SNHLY, CDR2 FYNNEI. With V trimmed by 5 bases and J by 5 bases, 8 bases remained unmatched. The CDR3 has 15 amino acids. Here the CDR3 reads CASSIDRGRVETQYF. CDR3 in DNA: TGTGCCAGCAGTATCGACAGGGGGCGCGTGGAGACCCAGTACTTC.

The chain recombines TRBV3-1 (or the pseudogene TRBV3-2) with TRBJ2-2; the match to TRBD1 covers 7 bases. The CDR3 extends over 16 amino acids. V trimming: 8 bases; J trimming: 1 base; junction bases outside the gene matches: 10. Germline values: CDR1 LGHDT, CDR2 YNNKEL (reference sequence). CDR3 DNA: TGTGCCAGCCATTCCAATCGACAGGGGAACACCGGGGAGCTGTTTTTT. Residues: CASHSNRQGNTGELFF.

CDR3 amino acids: CASSSGTGSYEQYF. CDR3 nucleotide sequence: TGTGCCAGCTCATCCGGGACAGGGTCCTACGAGCAGTACTTC. The genes are TRBV18 and TRBJ2-7, with TRBD1 matching 9 bases. The CDR3 sequence is 14 residues long. The V gene end was trimmed by 5 bases and the J gene end by 1 base; junction bases not matched to a gene: 3. Per germline, CDR1 KGHSH and CDR2 LQKENI.

The genes are TRBV5-8 and TRBJ1-6, with D possibly TRBD1 on 6 matching bases. Germline V gives CDR1 SGHTS, CDR2 YDEGEE. CDR3 length equals 13 residues. The germline V and J ends were trimmed by 0 bases and 13 bases, with 11 bases remaining between them. CDR3 nucleotide sequence: TGTGCCAGCAGCTTGGTGGGGGCTAGGCCCCTCCACTTT. Its translation: CASSLVGARPLHF.

This clone was counted between two and nine times. This chain joins TRBV15 and TRBJ2-2; perhaps TRBD2 as D (5 bases). V was trimmed by 5 bases and J by 4 bases, leaving 20 bases between them. The CDR3 length is 17 residues. Germline-derived CDR1 and CDR2 are LNHNV and YYDKDF (reference sequence). The CDR3 is CATSGSRAEEVTGELFF. The CDR3 coding sequence is TGTGCCACCAGCGGGAGCCGGGCCGAGGAGGTCACCGGGGAGCTGTTTTTT. Using reference TRBV15 and TRBJ2-2 for the parts outside the CDR3, the full variable domain is DAMVIQNPRYQVTQFGKPVTLSCSQTLNHNVMYWYQQKSSQAPKLLFHYYDKDFNNEADTPDNFQSRRPNTSFCFLDIRSPGLGDTAMYLCATSGSRAEEVTGELFFGEGSRLTVL.

The genes are TRBV24-1 and TRBJ1-5; D remains unclear. The CDR3 totals 12 residues. V gave up 7 bases and J gave up 6 bases, with 9 bases separating them. The V gene's germline CDR1 is KGHDR and CDR2 SFDVKD. In DNA form, the CDR3 reads TGTGCCACCAGCCTTGGAAGTCAGCCCCAGCATTTT. Protein product: CATSLGSQPQHF.

The V and J genes are TRBV4-1 and TRBJ1-5; TRBD1 matches 7 bases. J gave up 6 bases and V 4 bases, and 9 bases lay outside the gene matches. Germline assignment: CDR1 MGHRA and CDR2 YSYEKL. The CDR3 covers 15 residues. CDR3 nucleotides: TGCGCCAGCAGCCCCCGTGACAGGGCAGGTCAGCCCCAGCATTTT. Amino acids: CASSPRDRAGQPQHF.

The rearrangement uses TRBV18 and TRBJ1-1, with D possibly being TRBD1 (6 bases). The CDR3 loop spans 14 amino acids. Trimming left V 3 bases short and J 6 bases short, with 14 bases between. From germline, CDR1 is KGHSH and CDR2 LQKENI. In DNA, the CDR3 is TGTGCCAGCTCACCCCTGGGGGGGCCAGCTGAAGCTTTCTTT. Its protein product is CASSPLGGPAEAFF.

Details on this clone: This same CDR3 is encoded by further DNA sequences in the sample. This chain links TRBV19 with TRBJ1-5; TRBD1 is a possible D gene (6 bases). From germline, CDR1 is LNHDA and CDR2 SQIVND (reference sequence). V shed 1 base and J shed 4 bases, with 11 bases lying between them. This CDR3 has 15 residues. Here the CDR3 reads CASSIGRQGNQPQHF. CDR3 in DNA: TGTGCCAGTAGTATAGGTCGGCAGGGGAATCAGCCCCAGCATTTT.

The chain combines TRBV12-5 with TRBJ2-5; perhaps TRBD2 as D (6 bases). V was cut by 6 bases and J by 5 bases, with 7 bases left in between. CDR1 is LGHNT and CDR2 is FRNRAP in the germline V gene. The CDR3 totals 11 residues. The CDR3 region has the DNA TGTGCTAGTGGGGGGAGGGAGACCCAGTACTTC. Translated, it gives CASGGRETQYF. The full variable domain, in which reference TRBV12-5 and TRBJ2-5 provide the parts outside the CDR3, is DARVTQTPRHKVTEMGQEVTMRCQPILGHNTVFWYRQTMMQGLELLAYFRNRAPLDDSGMPKDRFSAEMPDATLATLKIQPSEPRDSAVYFCASGGRETQYFGPGTRLLVL.

The CDR3, as DNA: TGCGCCAGCAGCCATGACAGGGAGGCCGAAAAACTGTTTTTT. This gives the protein CASSHDREAEKLFF. The chain joins TRBV4-1 to TRBJ1-4, with 7 bases identical to TRBD1. Trimming took 3 bases from V and 8 from J; bases not matched to a gene: 6. This CDR3 has 14 residues. Germline V gene data show CDR1 as MGHRA and CDR2 as YSYEKL.

The V call is TRBV30, the J call TRBJ2-3; 14 bases match TRBD2. V lost 2 bases to trimming and J lost 5 bases; unmatched junction nucleotides: 3. The germline gives CDR1 GTSNPN, CDR2 SVGIG (reference sequence). The CDR3 is 15 amino acids. CDR3 protein: CAWSTGTSGGDTQYF. CDR3 DNA sequence: TGTGCCTGGAGTACTGGGACTAGCGGGGGAGATACGCAGTATTTT.

The gene calls are TRBV12-3 or TRBV12-4 and TRBJ2-7, with a tentative D call TRBD2 (6 bases). Trimming left V 3 bases short and J 0 bases short, with 6 bases between. This CDR3 spans 13 amino acids. The chain's CDR3 is CASSLGGSYEQYF. The DNA of the CDR3 is TGTGCCAGCAGTTTGGGGGGCTCCTACGAGCAGTACTTC.

J is TRBJ2-7 and V is TRBV5-4; 8 nucleotides agree with TRBD2. The V segment lost 0 bases and the J segment 0 bases; nucleotides outside the gene matches: 2. CDR1 and CDR2 (germline): SGHNT, YYREEE (reference sequence). The CDR3 runs 15 residues. The CDR3 region has the DNA TGTGCCAGCAGCTTGGGCGGGAGGAGCTCCTACGAGCAGTACTTC. Protein: CASSLGGRSSYEQYF.

A few counts support this clone. V and J are TRBV11-2 and TRBJ2-7; D remains unclear. The V and J ends lost 4 bases and 5 bases respectively, with 6 bases between them. The CDR3 runs to 11 residues. CDR1 SGHAT and CDR2 FQNNGV come from the germline V gene. DNA of the CDR3: TGTGCCAGCAGCTCTACTCACGAGCAGTACTTC. Its protein product is CASSSTHEQYF.

The V call is TRBV6-5, the J call TRBJ1-4; D perhaps matches TRBD1 (5 bases). Between the trimmed V and J ends, which lost 0 bases and 8 bases, there was a span of 13 bases. Germline V CDR1 and CDR2: MNHEY, SVGAGI. The CDR3 loop spans 15 amino acids. CDR3: CASSYSSRGWEKLFF. The CDR3 region has the DNA TGTGCCAGCAGTTACTCGAGTCGGGGGTGGGAAAAACTGTTTTTT.